The clone carrying this TCR beta chain came up a few times. This study enrolled people aged 18 to 89 from about 24 US geographic areas. Cohorts were determined from participant-reported clinical history. The data were obtained in a study of blood T cell repertoires in COVID-19. Only in-frame clones appear in the TCRdb table, and some are missing; sequencing was by immunoSEQ multiplex PCR. The sample holds approximately 210,000 clones; more than 70% are singletons and the top ten take approximately 7.6%. CDR1 is MNHEY and CDR2 is SMNVEV in the germline V gene (reference sequence). This CDR3 is 15 amino acids long. V was pared by 5 bases and J by 5 bases, with 18 bases between.

Specimen: PBMCs or T cells enriched from blood (not recorded which). The rearrangement joins TRBV27 to TRBJ2-5; D may be TRBD2 (6 bases). This receptor was taken from a woman under 30 who had recovered from COVID-19. The CDR3 nucleotides read TGTGCCAGCAGTCCTACACCGGGACTTAGGGAGACCCAGTACTTC. This encodes CASSPTPGLRETQYF.